The clone carrying this T cell receptor beta chain was detected once. As yet, its antigen is unknown. CDR3 length equals 13 residues. V shed 3 bases and J shed 1 base, with 6 bases lying between them. CDR1 and CDR2 from the germline V gene are MDHEN and SYDVKM. The sample is drawn from a study of T cell responses to AZD1222 COVID-19 vaccine. TCRdb's copy holds only in-frame clones and misses some; the assay was immunoSEQ multiplex PCR. The sample has approximately 200,000 clones; roughly nine tenths are singletons. Study observations and caveats: Regions left unmutated in variants are reportedly the target of nearly half of spike-specific TCRs. Receipt of two AZD1222 doses was followed by a rise in Spike-specific TCR breadth and depth. In a largely white British group with more females than males, clonal diversity was possibly underestimated.

The study pooled second doses at about 4 or about 12 weeks. The V gene is TRBV28, the J gene TRBJ1-1; D ambiguous. The source was peripheral blood, collected 28 days after the second AZD1222 dose. This clonotype was sampled from an adult who received the AZD1222 COVID-19 vaccine. The CDR3 region is CASSFVPNTEAFF. The CDR3 bases are TGTGCCAGCAGTTTTGTCCCGAACACTGAAGCTTTCTTT.